This note documents a single T cell receptor beta chain sequence. The CDR3 totals 19 residues. Method: immunoSEQ multiplex PCR; TCRdb's copy keeps in-frame clones and lacks some. The data hold roughly 230,000 clones, with roughly 84% observed a single time. This record comes from a study of blood T cell repertoires in COVID-19. Study-wide background: The United States, Italy and Spain were the sources of the acute and convalescent COVID-19 samples.

The sequenced sample was peripheral blood. The sequence came from a woman aged 45-65 years with acute or convalescent COVID-19. This rearrangement joins TRBV21-1 to TRBJ2-3; the D call TRBD2 from the table was never checked on the DNA. TRBV21-1 is a pseudogene segment. The CDR3 nucleotides read TGTGCCAGCAGCAGAAAGGTGGGACTGCTTAACACTAGCACAGATACGCAGTATTTT. Protein sequence: CASSRKVGLLNTSTDTQYF.